These T cell receptor beta chains were read from a single sample in a study of liver allograft versus peripheral blood T cells. TCRdb reprocessed the reads with MiXCR, giving one entry per CDR3 protein. This table has some 4,000 distinct CDR3 sequences, about a sixth appearing once. The receptors derive from a human patient who had a liver transplant. Among the T cells, some may be from the graft donor. Each CDR3 is given with its conserved first and last residue. Each record gives: clone size, J gene, D gene, V gene, CDR3 DNA, CDR3 protein. D genes are given only for firm matches. Where a row states a size, it is once, few, many or the class of an expanded clone; other rows omit it.

clone size: medium-sized
J gene: TRBJ2-3
D gene: TRBD1
V gene: TRBV10-3
CDR3 DNA: TGTGCCATCAGCGGGACAGGGGATAGCACAGATACGCAGTATTTT
CDR3 protein: CAISGTGDSTDTQYF

clone size: medium-sized
J gene: TRBJ1-3
D gene: -
V gene: TRBV7-9
CDR3 DNA: TGTGCCAGCAGCTCCTCGTCCGGAAACACCATATATTTT
CDR3 protein: CASSSSSGNTIYF

clone size: -
J gene: TRBJ2-1
D gene: TRBD2
V gene: TRBV5-4
CDR3 DNA: TGTGCCAGCAGCCATCCAGGGCGTAGCGGGGGCAGCTACAATGAGCAGTTCTTC
CDR3 protein: CASSHPGRSGGSYNEQFF

clone size: medium-sized
J gene: TRBJ1-5
D gene: -
V gene: TRBV28
CDR3 DNA: TGTGCCACCAGAATCCTGGGTGGGCTAAATCAGCCCCAGCATTTT
CDR3 protein: CATRILGGLNQPQHF

clone size: -
J gene: TRBJ1-1
D gene: -
V gene: TRBV6-5
CDR3 DNA: TGTGCCAGCAGTTGGGGCACTGAAGCTTTCTTT
CDR3 protein: CASSWGTEAFF

clone size: few
J gene: TRBJ2-1
D gene: -
V gene: TRBV19
CDR3 DNA: TGTGCCAGTAGTGTAGGGCCGCTAGAACACAATGAGCAGTTCTTC
CDR3 protein: CASSVGPLEHNEQFF

clone size: -
J gene: TRBJ2-1
D gene: -
V gene: TRBV3-1
CDR3 DNA: TGTGCCAGCAGCCAAGATGTGGGGGTGGTATCCTACAATGAGCAGTTCTTC
CDR3 protein: CASSQDVGVVSYNEQFF

clone size: medium-sized
J gene: TRBJ2-3
D gene: -
V gene: TRBV7-9
CDR3 DNA: TGTGCCAGCACACCTCCTACCGCGGGATTACTTAGCACAGATACGCAGTATTTT
CDR3 protein: CASTPPTAGLLSTDTQYF

clone size: -
J gene: TRBJ1-1
D gene: -
V gene: TRBV19
CDR3 DNA: TGTGCCAGTAGTACCCCCACTATGAACACTGAAGCTCTCTTT
CDR3 protein: CASSTPTMNTEALF

clone size: medium-sized
J gene: TRBJ2-2
D gene: -
V gene: TRBV13
CDR3 DNA: TGTGCCAGCAGCTTAGCCCTCTTGTCCTTGGGTGACACCGGGGAGCTGTTTTTT
CDR3 protein: CASSLALLSLGDTGELFF

clone size: -
J gene: TRBJ2-3
D gene: -
V gene: TRBV25-1
CDR3 DNA: TGTGCCAGCAGTGAATTGGGCACAGATACGCAGTATTTT
CDR3 protein: CASSELGTDTQYF

clone size: medium-sized
J gene: TRBJ2-7
D gene: TRBD1
V gene: TRBV27
CDR3 DNA: TGTGCCAGCAGTTTAAAGGGGGCCCAGCCGGACGAGCAGTACTTC
CDR3 protein: CASSLKGAQPDEQYF

clone size: medium-sized
J gene: TRBJ2-7
D gene: TRBD1
V gene: TRBV6-1
CDR3 DNA: TGTGCCAGCTTTGGAGCCGGGACAGTTCTTTACGAGCAGTACTTC
CDR3 protein: CASFGAGTVLYEQYF

clone size: few
J gene: TRBJ2-3
D gene: TRBD2
V gene: TRBV7-9
CDR3 DNA: TGTGCCAGCAGCTTAATTAGCCCGACTAGCGGGACAGGCACAGATACGCAGTATTTT
CDR3 protein: CASSLISPTSGTGTDTQYF

clone size: medium-sized
J gene: TRBJ2-1
D gene: TRBD1
V gene: TRBV27
CDR3 DNA: TGTGCCAGCAGTAGGGACAGGGGTCTCGGAATATACAATGAGCAGTTCTTC
CDR3 protein: CASSRDRGLGIYNEQFF

clone size: medium-sized
J gene: TRBJ1-2
D gene: -
V gene: TRBV12-3/TRBV12-4
CDR3 DNA: TGTGCCAGCAGTCCAGGGTATGGCTACACCTTC
CDR3 protein: CASSPGYGYTF

clone size: medium-sized
J gene: TRBJ1-4
D gene: -
V gene: TRBV28
CDR3 DNA: TGTGCCAGCAGCCTAAACAAAGAGGGAGCAACTAATGAAAAACTGTTTTTT
CDR3 protein: CASSLNKEGATNEKLFF

clone size: medium-sized
J gene: TRBJ1-3
D gene: TRBD1
V gene: TRBV20-1
CDR3 DNA: TGCAGTGCCGCGGACAGGGCAAGGTCTTATTTGGGAAACACCATATATTTT
CDR3 protein: CSAADRARSYLGNTIYF

clone size: medium-sized
J gene: TRBJ2-7
D gene: -
V gene: TRBV3-1
CDR3 DNA: TGTGCCAGCAGCCGCTCGATCTACGAGCAGTACTTC
CDR3 protein: CASSRSIYEQYF

clone size: medium-sized
J gene: TRBJ2-1
D gene: -
V gene: TRBV27
CDR3 DNA: TGTGCCAGCAGTTCTTCCGGGACTGTCAATGAGCAGTTCTTC
CDR3 protein: CASSSSGTVNEQFF

clone size: medium-sized
J gene: TRBJ2-7
D gene: -
V gene: TRBV12-3/TRBV12-4
CDR3 DNA: TGTGCCAGCAGCTCCGTACTTCCCTACGAGCAGTACTTC
CDR3 protein: CASSSVLPYEQYF

clone size: -
J gene: TRBJ2-7
D gene: -
V gene: TRBV7-9
CDR3 DNA: TGTGCCAGCAGCTTAGAGGGGCTCCTCTCCTACGAGCAGTACTTC
CDR3 protein: CASSLEGLLSYEQYF

clone size: medium-sized
J gene: TRBJ2-1
D gene: -
V gene: TRBV30
CDR3 DNA: TGTGCCTGGAGTGTATGGTCAGATCTCGCTAGCGCCAATGAGCAGTTCTTC
CDR3 protein: CAWSVWSDLASANEQFF

clone size: medium-sized
J gene: TRBJ2-3
D gene: -
V gene: TRBV19
CDR3 DNA: TGTGCCAGTAGTATATACGGGGGAGGGGGCTCCAGGACAGATACGCAGTATTTT
CDR3 protein: CASSIYGGGGSRTDTQYF

clone size: medium-sized
J gene: TRBJ1-5
D gene: TRBD1
V gene: TRBV12-3/TRBV12-4
CDR3 DNA: TGTGCCAGCAGTTTGGGCCCCGGGACAGGGGGTCGCCAGCCCCAGCATTTT
CDR3 protein: CASSLGPGTGGRQPQHF

clone size: few
J gene: TRBJ1-1
D gene: -
V gene: TRBV27
CDR3 DNA: TGTGCCAGCGGCTGGGGGGCGAGCACTGAAGCTTTCTTT
CDR3 protein: CASGWGASTEAFF

clone size: medium-sized
J gene: TRBJ1-4
D gene: TRBD1
V gene: TRBV6-5
CDR3 DNA: TGTGCCAGCAGTTGGGTCCCGGGACAGGGCCATGAAAAACTGTTTTTT
CDR3 protein: CASSWVPGQGHEKLFF